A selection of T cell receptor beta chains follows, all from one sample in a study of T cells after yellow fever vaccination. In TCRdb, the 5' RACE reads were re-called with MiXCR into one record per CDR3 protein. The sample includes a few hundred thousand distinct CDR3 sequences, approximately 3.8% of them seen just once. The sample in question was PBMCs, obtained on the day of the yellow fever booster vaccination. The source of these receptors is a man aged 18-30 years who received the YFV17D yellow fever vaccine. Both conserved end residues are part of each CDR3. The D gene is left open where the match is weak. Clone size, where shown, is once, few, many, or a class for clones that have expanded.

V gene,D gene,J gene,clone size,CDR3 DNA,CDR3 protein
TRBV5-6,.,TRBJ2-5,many,TGTGCCAGCAGCTTGGGCCAGGGAAGGGCCCAAGAGACCCAGTACTTC,CASSLGQGRAQETQYF
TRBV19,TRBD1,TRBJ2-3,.,TGTGCCAGTACCTCCAGGGGGCATGCAGATACGCAGTATTTT,CASTSRGHADTQYF
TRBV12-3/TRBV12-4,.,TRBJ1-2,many,TGTGCCAGCAGGCCCCGGGACACCAACTATGGCTACACCTTC,CASRPRDTNYGYTF
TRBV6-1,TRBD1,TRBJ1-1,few,TGTGCCAGCAGTGAAAGGGACAGATGGACTGAAGCTTTCTTT,CASSERDRWTEAFF
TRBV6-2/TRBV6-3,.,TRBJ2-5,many,TGTGCCAGCAGTGGGCAAGGGAGGGAGACCCAGTACTTC,CASSGQGRETQYF
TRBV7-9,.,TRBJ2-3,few,TGTGCCAGCGGGGGGGCGAGGTCAGATACGCAGTATTTT,CASGGARSDTQYF
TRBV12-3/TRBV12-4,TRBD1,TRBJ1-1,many,TGTGCCAGCGGCACAACAGGGGAGAACACTGAAGCTTTCTTT,CASGTTGENTEAFF
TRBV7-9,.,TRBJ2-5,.,TGTGCCAGCAGCTCGTCAGTGGAGACCCAGTACTTC,CASSSSVETQYF
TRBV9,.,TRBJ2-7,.,TGTGCCAGCAGCGTGGGGCAGAACTCCTACGAGCAGTACTTC,CASSVGQNSYEQYF
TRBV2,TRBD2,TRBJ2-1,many,TGTGCCAGCAGTAGGACTAGCGGGGGTCAAAATGAGCAGTTCTTC,CASSRTSGGQNEQFF
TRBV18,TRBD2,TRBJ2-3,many,TGTGCCAGCTCACCCGTAGCGGGACCCACAGATACGCAGTATTTT,CASSPVAGPTDTQYF
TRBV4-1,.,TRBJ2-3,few,TGCGCCAGCAGCCCGCCTCCCGGGACCGAAGACACAGATACGCAGTATTTT,CASSPPPGTEDTDTQYF
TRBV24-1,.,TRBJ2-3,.,TGTGCCACCAGTGGGCACACGAACACAGATACGCAGTATTTT,CATSGHTNTDTQYF
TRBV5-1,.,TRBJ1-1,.,TGCGCCAGCAGCGACAGTGCTATGAACACTGAAGCTTTCTTT,CASSDSAMNTEAFF
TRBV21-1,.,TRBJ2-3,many,TGTGCCAGCAGCAAAGCGCTAGGACTAGCGGGGGGCCGATCGAGCACAGATACGCAGTATTTT,CASSKALGLAGGRSSTDTQYF
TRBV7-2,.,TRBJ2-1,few,TGTGCCAGCAACGGACAGAGCTCCTACAATGAGCAGTTCTTC,CASNGQSSYNEQFF
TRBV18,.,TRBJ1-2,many,TGTGCCAGCTCGCCGGGGGGCAGCTATGGCTACACCTTC,CASSPGGSYGYTF
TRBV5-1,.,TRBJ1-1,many,TGCGCCAGCAGCTTGGAAGGCACTGAAGCTTTCTTT,CASSLEGTEAFF
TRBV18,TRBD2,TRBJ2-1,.,TGTGCCAGCCCCAGGGCGGGGGGGCGACCCTACAATGAGCAGTTCTTC,CASPRAGGRPYNEQFF
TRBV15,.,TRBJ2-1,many,TGTGCCACCAGCGAACGGGACCGCTCCTACAATGAGCAGTTCTTC,CATSERDRSYNEQFF
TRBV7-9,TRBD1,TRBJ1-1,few,TGTGCCAGCAGCTTCCTGACAGGGAAGAACACTGAAGCTTTCTTT,CASSFLTGKNTEAFF
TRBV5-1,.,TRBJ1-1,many,TGCGCCAGCAGTTCTAAGACGGATTCGAACACTGAAGCTTTCTTT,CASSSKTDSNTEAFF
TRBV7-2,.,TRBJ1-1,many,TGTGCCAGCAGTCATGAGGGGTGGGTGAACACTGAAGCTTTCTTT,CASSHEGWVNTEAFF
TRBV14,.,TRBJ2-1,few,TGTGCCAGCAGCCAAGCTTCGCAGGGGTGGAATGAGCAGTTCTTC,CASSQASQGWNEQFF
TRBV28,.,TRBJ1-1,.,TGTGCCAGCAGGGGGGAGACCCCAAGGGGAGCTTTCTTT,CASRGETPRGAFF
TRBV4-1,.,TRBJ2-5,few,TGCGCCAGCAGCCTTCTGGCGGAGGGTATGGAGACCCAGTACTTC,CASSLLAEGMETQYF
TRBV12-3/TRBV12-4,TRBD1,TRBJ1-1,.,TGTGCCAGCAGACCAAATCCTACAGGGGTGCACACTGAAGCTTTCTTT,CASRPNPTGVHTEAFF